This TCR beta chain was recorded in a study of T cells after yellow fever vaccination. Findings of the study overall: Abundant bulk-derived clonotypes could contaminate FACS-sorted repertoires.

This clonotype came up many times. Antigen unknown. Template switching with 5'RACE generated the TCR cDNA and added a universal primer site and UMIs. TCRdb fed the 5' RACE reads into MiXCR, producing one record per CDR3 protein. The sample gives more than 300,000 distinct CDR3 sequences, 3.5% to 4.5% of which show up once; approximately 20% is in the top ten. Trimming pared 3 bases from V and 4 bases from J, leaving 12 bases between. Germline CDR1 reads MGHDK; CDR2 reads SYGVNS. This CDR3 is built from 15 residues. The input for sequencing was PBMCs, taken 15 days after the yellow fever booster vaccination. The chain recombines TRBV25-1 with TRBJ1-4; the D gene is possibly TRBD1 (5 bases). This sequence originates from a young man who received the YFV17D yellow fever vaccine. Written as DNA, the CDR3 is TGTGCCAGCAGTGACGGGGGGGGTTTTAATGAAAAACTGTTTTTT. Translation gives CASSDGGGFNEKLFF.